This T cell receptor beta chain was sequenced in a study of blood T cell repertoires in COVID-19. Study information: There were acute and convalescent COVID-19 samples, and they came from the United States, Italy and Spain. Sources were T cells, B-cell-depleted T cells, or PBMCs; the material itself was cDNA or gDNA.

Original methodology: Amplification of reference gene primers was used by the study to estimate nucleated cell counts. Profiled with immunoSEQ multiplex PCR; TCRdb holds only in-frame clones, not every one. V and J calls and clone size come straight from that table; D and trimming were deduced from the DNA. The table shows 150,000 or so clones, with roughly 73% occurring only once. This clone showed up just a few times. Germline V gene sequence: CDR1 KGHDR, CDR2 SFDVKD. V was clipped by 9 bases and J by 7 bases, with 15 bases between them. CDR3 length: 14 amino acids. The sequenced sample was peripheral blood. This receptor was identified in a woman in her forties or fifties with active or convalescent COVID-19. The chain links TRBV24-1 to TRBJ1-6, with D unresolved. CDR3 loop: CATLDRRKNSPLHF. The DNA for the CDR3 is TGTGCCACCCTAGATCGACGGAAGAATTCACCCCTCCACTTT.